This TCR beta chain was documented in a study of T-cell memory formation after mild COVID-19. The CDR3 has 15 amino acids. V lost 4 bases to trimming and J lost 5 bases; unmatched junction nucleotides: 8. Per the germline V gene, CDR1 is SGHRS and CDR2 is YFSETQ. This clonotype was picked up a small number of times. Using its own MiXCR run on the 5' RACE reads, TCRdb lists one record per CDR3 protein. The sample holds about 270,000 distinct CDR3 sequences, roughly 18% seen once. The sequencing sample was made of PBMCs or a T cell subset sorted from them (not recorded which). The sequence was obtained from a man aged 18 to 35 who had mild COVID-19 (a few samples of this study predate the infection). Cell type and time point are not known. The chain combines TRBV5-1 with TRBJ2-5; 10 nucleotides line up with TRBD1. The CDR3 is CASSPTGGTGETQYF. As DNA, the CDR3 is TGCGCCAGCAGCCCGACAGGGGGCACCGGGGAGACCCAGTACTTC.